Below are 14 T cell receptor beta chains sequenced from a single sample in a study of control samples from healthy donors and cancer patients. Assay used: immunoSEQ multiplex PCR; TCRdb lists only in-frame clones, some missing. The table shows 65,000 to 70,000 clones, with approximately 88% occurring only once. Specimen: PBMCs. The receptors here all came from a woman between 50 and 59 years old with lung cancer.

The chain uses TRBV4-3 and TRBJ1-2; 8 bases line up with TRBD1. This CDR3 region has 17 residues. Trimming cost V 4 bases and J 5 bases; bases outside gene matches: 15. Germline loops: CDR1 LGHNA, CDR2 YSLEER. CDR3 sequence: CASSPTLQGGYLYGYTF. The DNA of the CDR3 is TGCGCCAGCAGCCCAACACTACAGGGGGGCTATCTTTATGGCTACACCTTC.

This clone has more than one count but fewer than ten. The chain joins TRBV2 to TRBJ1-4; possible D gene TRBD1, 6 bases. The CDR3 is 14 amino acids. The V end lost 6 bases, the J end lost 7 bases, and 15 bases lay between the germline ends. Looked up from germline, CDR1 is SNHLY and CDR2 is FYNNEI. The CDR3 bases are TGTGCCAGCAGAGCGCTTGGGGGGCGTGAAAAACTGTTTTTT. Protein: CASRALGGREKLFF.

This sequence joins TRBV5-4 and TRBJ2-7; 8 positions agree with TRBD2. The CDR3 length is 14 residues. The germline gives CDR1 SGHNT, CDR2 YYREEE (reference sequence). The ends lost 1 base at V and 6 bases at J; junction bases unmatched: 6. In DNA, the CDR3 is TGTGCCAGCAGCTTGCCTAGCGGGCCGCGCGAGCAGTACTTC. Encoded protein: CASSLPSGPREQYF.

The V and J genes are TRBV25-1 and TRBJ1-1; 7 bases are shared with TRBD1. Germline loops: CDR1 MGHDK, CDR2 SYGVNS. V dropped 7 bases and J dropped 1; count of bases not matched to a gene: 9. This CDR3 region has 15 residues. The CDR3 sequence is CASIPPGQQNTEAFF. CDR3 coding DNA: TGTGCCAGCATTCCCCCGGGACAGCAGAACACTGAAGCTTTCTTT.

V gene TRBV7-2 combines with J gene TRBJ2-5, with 10 bases fitting TRBD2. This CDR3 comprises 15 residues. V was pared by 2 bases and J by 5 bases, with 5 bases of the junction left unmatched. Per germline, CDR1 SGHTA and CDR2 FQGNSA. CDR3 coding DNA: TGTGCCAGCAGCTTAAATAGCGGGGGGATCGAGACCCAGTACTTC. This encodes CASSLNSGGIETQYF.

The chain couples TRBV7-2 to TRBJ1-1, with 8 bases matching TRBD1. Germline V lookup: CDR1 SGHTA, CDR2 FQGNSA. V shed 5 bases and J 1 base; nucleotides not matched to a gene: 9. The CDR3 is 16 residues long. CDR3: CASSKVRGQANTEAFF. In DNA form, the CDR3 reads TGTGCCAGCAGCAAAGTCAGGGGGCAGGCGAACACTGAAGCTTTCTTT. Based on the CDR3 plus reference TRBV7-2 and TRBJ1-1, the full variable domain is GAGVSQSPSNKVTEKGKDVELRCDPISGHTALYWYRQSLGQGLEFLIYFQGNSAPDKSGLPSDRFSAERTGGSVSTLTIQRTQQEDSAVYLCASSKVRGQANTEAFFGQGTRLTVV.

The chain joins TRBV7-2 to TRBJ1-2; TRBD1 agrees at 8 bases. In germline, CDR1 is SGHTA, CDR2 FQGNSA. The CDR3 is 15 amino acids. V lost 5 bases and J lost 3; bases outside the gene matches: 8. The CDR3, as DNA: TGTGCCAGCAGCAATGCAGGGGGCAAAGACTATGGCTACACCTTC. Protein sequence: CASSNAGGKDYGYTF.

The chain employs TRBV6-1 and TRBJ1-2, with a possible D match to TRBD1 (6 bases). This CDR3 region has 14 residues. Trimming cost V 3 bases and J 0 bases, with 8 bases left between them. CDR1 and CDR2 (germline): MNHNS, SASEGT. CDR3 nucleotide sequence: TGTGCCAGCAGTGACAGGGGCTCTAACTATGGCTACACCTTC. This gives the protein CASSDRGSNYGYTF.

The genes are TRBV7-4 and TRBJ2-7; 8 positions agree with TRBD1. The CDR3 has 15 residues. V was pared by 2 bases and J by 6 bases, with 9 bases of the junction left unmatched. The germline CDR1 and CDR2 sequences are SGHVT and SQSDAQ. CDR3 bases: TGTGCCAGCAGCTTAAGTGGACAGGGTAGGGGCGAGCAGTACTTC. Residues: CASSLSGQGRGEQYF.

This clone was observed a single time. The chain links TRBV2 to TRBJ1-5, with TRBD1 matching over 11 bases. CDR1 and CDR2 from the germline V gene are SNHLY and FYNNEI. Germline trimming cut 4 bases from V and 7 bases from J; bases unmatched to any gene: 3. This CDR3 spans 14 amino acids. CDR3 sequence: CASSGTGGGQPQHF. Here the CDR3 DNA reads TGTGCCAGCAGTGGGACAGGGGGCGGGCAGCCCCAGCATTTT.

This chain connects TRBV18 to TRBJ2-1; D is possibly TRBD2 (6 bases). There are 16 residues in the CDR3. The germline V gene has CDR1 KGHSH and CDR2 LQKENI. The germline V and J ends were trimmed by 4 bases and 1 base, with 14 bases remaining between them. The CDR3 DNA sequence: TGTGCCAGCTCACTCCACCCGGGGACTTCCTACAATGAGCAGTTCTTC. It encodes CASSLHPGTSYNEQFF.

The rearrangement links TRBV5-1 to TRBJ1-2; the D is unclear. CDR3 size: 13 residues. Trimming took 0 bases from V and 7 from J, leaving 10 bases between them. The germline V gene has CDR1 SGHRS and CDR2 YFSETQ. The CDR3 nucleotides read TGCGCCAGCAGCTTGGAGGCAGACTTTGGCTACACCTTC. Translated: CASSLEADFGYTF.

The gene calls are TRBV6-5 and TRBJ2-5, with D perhaps TRBD1 (5 bases). Germline lookup yields CDR1 MNHEY and CDR2 SVGAGI. The germline V and J ends were trimmed by 2 bases and 4 bases, with 11 bases remaining between them. The CDR3 is 14 amino acids. The CDR3 spells CASSYGWQGETQYF. The CDR3 bases are TGTGCCAGCAGTTACGGCTGGCAGGGAGAGACCCAGTACTTC.

This chain joins TRBV5-5 and TRBJ1-2, with a possible D match to TRBD1 (6 bases). The germline V gene has CDR1 SGHKS and CDR2 YYEKEE (reference sequence). V was shortened by 3 bases and J by 2 bases, with 11 bases between the two germline ends. The CDR3 totals 14 residues. CDR3 DNA: TGTGCCAGCAGCTGGACAGAATCCAACTATGGCTACACCTTC. Amino acids: CASSWTESNYGYTF.